This is a list of T cell receptor beta chains from one sample in a study of cytomegalovirus exposure and HLA in healthy donors. Method: immunoSEQ multiplex PCR; TCRdb's copy keeps in-frame clones and lacks some. Of around 120,000 clones in the sample, around 78% are singletons; the top ten hold over 1.5%. The sequencing sample was made of PBMCs. The source of these receptors is a woman aged 45-60 years in good health and CMV-seronegative. The CDR3 runs from the conserved cysteine through the conserved F or W. The D gene is left open where the match is weak. Only some rows state a clone size, as once, few, many or a class for expanded clones.

clone_size d_call j_call v_call cdr3_aa cdr3_nt
. . TRBJ1-2 TRBV5-4 CASRSQMGGVGYTF TGTGCCAGCAGAAGTCAGATGGGTGGAGTAGGCTACACCTTC
once . TRBJ1-1 TRBV7-9 CASSFPAGRTEAFF TGTGCCAGCAGCTTCCCAGCAGGGAGGACTGAAGCTTTCTTT
. . TRBJ1-1 TRBV4-3 CASSQESLEDTEAFF TGCGCCAGCAGCCAAGAATCCCTTGAGGACACTGAAGCTTTCTTT
. TRBD2 TRBJ2-4 TRBV7-9 CASSRRTSGRLAKNIQYF TGTGCCAGCAGCCGACGGACTAGCGGGAGATTAGCCAAAAACATTCAGTACTTC
. . TRBJ2-1 TRBV30 CAWSPPLGRGNEQFF TGTGCCTGGAGTCCACCCTTAGGTCGCGGAAATGAGCAGTTCTTC
. . TRBJ2-7 TRBV11-2 CASSLAPGHHSYEQYF TGTGCCAGCAGCTTAGCGCCGGGACACCACTCCTACGAGCAGTACTTC
. TRBD1 TRBJ2-5 TRBV29-1 CSARGPQQETQYF TGCAGCGCAAGGGGGCCGCAACAAGAGACCCAGTACTTC
. . TRBJ1-5 TRBV10-2 CASRLGGDGQPQHF TGCGCCAGCAGGTTGGGAGGGGACGGTCAGCCCCAGCATTTT
few TRBD1 TRBJ1-4 TRBV4-1 CASSQAGTGNEKLFF TGCGCCAGCAGCCAAGCCGGGACAGGTAATGAAAAACTGTTTTTT
. . TRBJ1-1 TRBV7-2 CASSLAGGGTEAFF TGTGCCAGCAGCTTAGCGGGGGGGGGCACTGAAGCTTTCTTT
. TRBD2 TRBJ2-5 TRBV23-1 CASSQLTSGQETQYF TGCGCCAGCAGTCAATTAACTAGCGGCCAAGAGACCCAGTACTTC